The clone carrying this TCR beta chain was counted at least ten times. Its target is unknown. A single record per CDR3 protein comes from TCRdb applying MiXCR to the 5' RACE reads. The repertoire holds around 49,000 distinct CDR3 sequences, roughly 13% seen once, with roughly 10% in the top ten. The data stem from a study of neurological immune-mediated disorders. Findings and limits, study-wide: The expanded clones of different subjects shared no CDR3 amino acid sequences (suggesting private repertoires in all groups).

Time point reported: longitudinal time-point 3. In germline, CDR1 is DFQATT, CDR2 SNEGSKA (reference sequence). The CDR3 spans 14 residues. V gave up 5 bases and J gave up 0 bases; unmatched junction bases: 2. This clonotype was obtained from a male donor with HTLV-1-associated myelopathy (HAM/TSP). Sequencing was performed on PBMCs. The V call is TRBV20-1, the J call TRBJ1-5, with TRBD1 identical over 9 bases. The CDR3 region is CSAGDRASNQPQHF. The CDR3 nucleotides read TGCAGTGCTGGGGACAGGGCTAGCAATCAGCCCCAGCATTTT.